The rows below give T cell receptor beta chains drawn from one sample of a study of cytomegalovirus exposure and HLA in healthy donors. Repertoires were generated with immunoSEQ multiplex PCR, while TCRdb's copy carries only in-frame clones and drops some. The data hold some 87,000 clones, with approximately 80% observed a single time. The sample consisted of PBMCs. The receptors shown here come from a man younger than 45 in good health and CMV-seronegative. Each CDR3 is given with its conserved first and last residue. Fields, in order: V gene, clone size, J gene, D gene, CDR3 protein, CDR3 DNA. The D gene is left open where the match is weak. Some rows mark clone size as missing; the rest say once, few, many or name a class of expanded clone.

TRBV7-2	-	TRBJ2-3	-	CASSVTDTQYF	TGTGCCAGCAGCGTAACAGATACGCAGTATTTT
TRBV5-6	-	TRBJ1-5	TRBD1	CASSYTTGTAYPSNQPQHF	TGTGCCAGCAGCTATACGACCGGGACAGCCTACCCTAGCAATCAGCCCCAGCATTTT
TRBV5-1	-	TRBJ2-1	TRBD1	CASSSDRGSSYNEQFF	TGCGCCAGCAGCTCCGACAGGGGAAGCTCCTACAATGAGCAGTTCTTC
TRBV2	-	TRBJ1-5	-	CASSVVGGKGQPQHF	TGTGCCAGCAGTGTTGTAGGGGGAAAGGGTCAGCCCCAGCATTTT
TRBV7-9	-	TRBJ2-7	-	CASSFGSSYEQYF	TGTGCCAGCAGCTTCGGGAGCTCCTACGAGCAGTACTTC
TRBV10-3	-	TRBJ2-3	TRBD2	CAISPGTSGGATQYF	TGTGCCATCAGTCCCGGGACTAGCGGGGGGGCAACGCAGTATTTT
TRBV10-2	-	TRBJ2-1	TRBD2	CASSEFKTSGGDNEQFF	TGCGCCAGCAGTGAGTTCAAGACTAGCGGGGGGGACAATGAGCAGTTCTTC
TRBV6-6	-	TRBJ1-1	-	CASSPGSHWAFF	TGTGCCAGCAGCCCAGGGTCCCACTGGGCTTTCTTT
TRBV7-3	-	TRBJ2-1	TRBD2	CASSLGLATYNEQFF	TGTGCCAGCAGCTTAGGACTAGCAACCTACAATGAGCAGTTCTTC
TRBV25-1	-	TRBJ2-3	TRBD2	CASSENKRGGSTDTQYF	TGTGCCAGCAGTGAAAATAAGCGGGGGGGAAGCACAGATACGCAGTATTTT
TRBV7-3	once	TRBJ2-3	-	CASSFRPLATDTQYF	TGTGCCAGCAGCTTTCGTCCTCTAGCGACAGATACGCAGTATTTT
TRBV11-3	-	TRBJ2-7	-	CASSTLDNSYEQYF	TGTGCCAGCAGCACCCTGGACAACTCCTACGAGCAGTACTTC
TRBV30	-	TRBJ1-3	TRBD1	CAWSPLSGQSASSGNTIYF	TGTGCCTGGAGTCCCCTCTCGGGACAGTCAGCTAGCTCTGGAAACACCATATATTTT
TRBV28	-	TRBJ1-1	TRBD1	CASRPRQGSNTEAFF	TGTGCCAGCAGGCCCAGACAGGGCTCCAACACTGAAGCTTTCTTT
TRBV6-1	-	TRBJ2-3	TRBD1	CASSEPTGEGTDTQYF	TGTGCCAGCAGTGAACCGACAGGGGAGGGCACAGATACGCAGTATTTT
TRBV28	-	TRBJ2-2	TRBD2	CASVPAGANTGELFF	TGTGCCAGCGTCCCGGCGGGGGCGAACACCGGGGAGCTGTTTTTT
TRBV18	-	TRBJ2-7	TRBD2	CASSPGRDEQYF	TGTGCCAGCTCACCTGGGAGGGACGAGCAGTACTTC
TRBV9	-	TRBJ1-6	-	CASSAQGSYNSPLHF	TGTGCCAGCAGCGCTCAGGGTTCCTATAATTCACCCCTCCACTTT
TRBV11-2	-	TRBJ1-3	-	CASSTGFGNTIYF	TGTGCCAGCAGTACAGGGTTTGGAAACACCATATATTTT
TRBV5-4	once	TRBJ2-1	-	CASSLASGTQQFF	TGTGCCAGCAGCTTGGCATCCGGGACTCAGCAGTTCTTC
TRBV5-1	once	TRBJ2-3	TRBD2	CASRERGSTDTQYF	TGCGCCAGCAGGGAGCGGGGGAGCACAGATACGCAGTATTTT
TRBV29-1	-	TRBJ1-1	TRBD1	CSVDPDRDGASTEAFF	TGCAGCGTTGATCCAGACAGGGATGGTGCGTCCACTGAAGCTTTCTTT
TRBV30	-	TRBJ2-7	TRBD1	CASARDRAYEQYF	TGTGCCTCGGCTAGGGACAGAGCCTACGAGCAGTACTTC
TRBV7-9	once	TRBJ2-7	TRBD2	CASSSGASGGVHSYEQYF	TGTGCCAGCAGCTCCGGGGCTAGCGGGGGGGTTCACTCCTACGAGCAGTACTTC
TRBV6-5	-	TRBJ2-3	-	CASSYSGEITDTQYF	TGTGCCAGCAGTTACTCTGGGGAGATCACAGATACGCAGTATTTT
TRBV5-1	-	TRBJ2-7	-	CATSETGPIVEEQYF	TGCGCCACCTCAGAAACAGGGCCCATCGTAGAAGAGCAGTACTTC
TRBV18	-	TRBJ2-3	TRBD2	CASSQKRGAITDTQYF	TGTGCCAGCTCACAGAAGCGGGGGGCCATAACAGATACGCAGTATTTT
TRBV5-4	-	TRBJ2-7	-	CASSFTGYEQYF	TGTGCCAGCAGCTTCACAGGCTACGAGCAGTACTTC
TRBV6-1	-	TRBJ1-5	-	CASSETTGRNQPQHF	TGTGCCAGCAGTGAAACGACAGGCCGCAATCAGCCCCAGCATTTT
TRBV19	few	TRBJ1-3	-	CASSIDLTERISGNTIYF	TGTGCCAGTAGTATAGACCTGACAGAAAGAATCTCTGGAAACACCATATATTTT
TRBV18	-	TRBJ1-5	-	CASSPGGNQPQHF	TGTGCCAGCTCACCAGGAGGGAACCAGCCCCAGCATTTT
TRBV6-5	-	TRBJ1-2	TRBD1	CASKRQGETNYGYTF	TGTGCCAGCAAAAGGCAGGGGGAGACTAACTATGGCTACACCTTC
TRBV6-6	-	TRBJ1-4	-	CASSYQAVEKLFF	TGTGCCAGCAGTTACCAGGCAGTTGAAAAACTGTTTTTT
TRBV4-1	-	TRBJ2-7	TRBD1	CASSQGPSTGQWLYEQYF	TGCGCCAGCAGCCAAGGCCCCAGTACGGGACAGTGGCTTTACGAGCAGTACTTC
TRBV25-1	-	TRBJ1-4	TRBD1	CASSEPGTGVAKLFF	TGTGCCAGCAGTGAACCCGGGACAGGGGTGGCAAAACTGTTTTTT
TRBV19	-	TRBJ1-5	-	CASSTGRGGNQPQHF	TGTGCCAGTAGCACAGGGCGAGGGGGCAATCAGCCCCAGCATTTT
TRBV28	-	TRBJ1-4	-	CASSFVGPTNEKLFF	TGTGCCAGCAGTTTCGTTGGCCCAACTAATGAAAAACTGTTTTTT
TRBV5-1	-	TRBJ1-2	TRBD1	CASSGQGINGYTF	TGCGCCAGCTCGGGACAGGGTATAAATGGCTACACCTTC
TRBV5-1	-	TRBJ1-1	TRBD1	CASSLARGSTEAFF	TGCGCCAGCAGCTTGGCCAGGGGGTCCACTGAAGCTTTCTTT
TRBV25-1	-	TRBJ1-1	-	CASSRQGEAFF	TGTGCCAGCAGCCGGCAGGGTGAGGCTTTCTTT